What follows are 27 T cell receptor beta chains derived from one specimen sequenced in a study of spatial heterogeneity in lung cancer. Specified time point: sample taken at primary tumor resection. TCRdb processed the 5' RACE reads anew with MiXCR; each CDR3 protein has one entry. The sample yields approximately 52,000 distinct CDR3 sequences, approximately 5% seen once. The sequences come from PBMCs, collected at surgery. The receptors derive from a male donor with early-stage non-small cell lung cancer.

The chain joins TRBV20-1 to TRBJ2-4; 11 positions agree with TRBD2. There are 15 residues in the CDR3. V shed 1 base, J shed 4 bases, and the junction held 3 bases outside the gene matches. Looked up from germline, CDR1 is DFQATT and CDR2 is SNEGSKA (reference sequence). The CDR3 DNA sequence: TGCAGTGCTAGAGTACTAGCGGGAGTAAAAAACATTCAGTACTTC. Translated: CSARVLAGVKNIQYF.

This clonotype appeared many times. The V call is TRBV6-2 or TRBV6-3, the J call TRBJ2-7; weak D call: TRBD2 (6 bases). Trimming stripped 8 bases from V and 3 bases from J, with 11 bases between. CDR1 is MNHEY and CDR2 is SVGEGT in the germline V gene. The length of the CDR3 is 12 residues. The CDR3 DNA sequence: TGTGCCAGCTCTGGGGGGAACTACGAGCAGTACTTC. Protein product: CASSGGNYEQYF.

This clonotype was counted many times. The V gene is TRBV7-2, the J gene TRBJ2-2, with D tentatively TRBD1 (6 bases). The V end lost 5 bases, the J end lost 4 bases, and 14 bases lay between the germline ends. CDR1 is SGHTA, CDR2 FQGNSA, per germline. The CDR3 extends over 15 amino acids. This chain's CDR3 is CASSLRQASTGELFF. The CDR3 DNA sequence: TGTGCCAGCAGCCTGAGACAGGCGAGCACCGGGGAGCTGTTTTTT.

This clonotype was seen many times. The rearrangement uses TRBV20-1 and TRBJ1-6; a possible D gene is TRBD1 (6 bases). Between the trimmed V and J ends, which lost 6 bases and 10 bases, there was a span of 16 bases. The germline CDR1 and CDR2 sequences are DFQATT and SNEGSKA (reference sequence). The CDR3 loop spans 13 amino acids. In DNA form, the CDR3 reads TGCAGTGCCCCGGACAGTCGGGTATCACCCCTCCACTTT. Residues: CSAPDSRVSPLHF.

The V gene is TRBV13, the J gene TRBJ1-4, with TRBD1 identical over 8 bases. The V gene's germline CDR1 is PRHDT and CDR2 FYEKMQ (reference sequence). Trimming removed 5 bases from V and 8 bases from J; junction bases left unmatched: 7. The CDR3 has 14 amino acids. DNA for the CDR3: TGTGCCAGCAGCAGGGACAGGCTGGGAGAAAAACTGTTTTTT. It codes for CASSRDRLGEKLFF.

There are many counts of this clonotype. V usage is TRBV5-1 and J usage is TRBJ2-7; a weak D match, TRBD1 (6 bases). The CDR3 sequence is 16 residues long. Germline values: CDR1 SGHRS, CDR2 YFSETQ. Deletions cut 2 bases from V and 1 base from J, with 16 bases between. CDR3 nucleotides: TGCGCCAGCAGCTTTTTGGCTCGACAGGAGTCCTACGAGCAGTACTTC. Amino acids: CASSFLARQESYEQYF.

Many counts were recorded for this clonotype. CDR3 in amino acids: CASSPDRDTQYF. CDR3 coding DNA: TGTGCCAGCAGCCCCGACAGGGATACGCAGTATTTT. The rearrangement uses TRBV2 and TRBJ2-3; possibly TRBD1 for D (6 bases). This CDR3 contains 12 residues. Trimming removed 6 bases from V and 6 bases from J, with 10 bases in between. The germline CDR1 and CDR2 sequences are SNHLY and FYNNEI. The entire variable domain, with the rest obtained from reference TRBV2 and TRBJ2-3, is as follows: EPEVTQTPSHQVTQMGQEVILRCVPISNHLYFYWYRQILGQKVEFLVSFYNNEISEKSEIFDDQFSVERPDGSNFTLKIRSTKLEDSAMYFCASSPDRDTQYFGPGTRLTVL.

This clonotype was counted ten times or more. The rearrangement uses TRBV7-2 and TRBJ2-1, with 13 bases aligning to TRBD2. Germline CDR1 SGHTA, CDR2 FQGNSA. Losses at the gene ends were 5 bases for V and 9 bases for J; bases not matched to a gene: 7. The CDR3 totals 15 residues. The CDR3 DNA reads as TGTGCCAGCAGCCCCGGACTAGCGGGAGTGGGTGAGCAGTTCTTC. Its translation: CASSPGLAGVGEQFF.

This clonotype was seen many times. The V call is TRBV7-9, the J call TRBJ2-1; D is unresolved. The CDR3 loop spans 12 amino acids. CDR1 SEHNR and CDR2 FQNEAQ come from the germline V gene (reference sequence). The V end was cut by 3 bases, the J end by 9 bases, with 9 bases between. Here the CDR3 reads CASSFGAGEQFF. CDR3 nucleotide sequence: TGTGCCAGCAGCTTCGGAGCTGGTGAGCAGTTCTTC.

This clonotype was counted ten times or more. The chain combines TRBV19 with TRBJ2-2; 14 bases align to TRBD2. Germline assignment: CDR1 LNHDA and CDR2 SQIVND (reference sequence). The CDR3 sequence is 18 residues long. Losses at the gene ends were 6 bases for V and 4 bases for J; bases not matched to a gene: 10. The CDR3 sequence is CASSLTSGRASSTGELFF. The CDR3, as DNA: TGTGCCAGTAGCCTGACTAGCGGGAGGGCCTCGAGCACCGGGGAGCTGTTTTTT.

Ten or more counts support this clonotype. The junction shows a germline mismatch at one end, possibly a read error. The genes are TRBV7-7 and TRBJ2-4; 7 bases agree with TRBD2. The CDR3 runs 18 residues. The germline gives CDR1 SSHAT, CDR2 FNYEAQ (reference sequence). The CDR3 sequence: CASSSGPGLILAKNIQYF. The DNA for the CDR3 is TGTGCTAGCAGCTCCGGCCCGGGACTAATACTAGCCAAAAACATTCAGTACTTC.

CDR3 sequence: CASSRNNSPLHF. The CDR3 DNA reads as TGTGCCAGCAGTCGGAATAATTCACCCCTCCACTTT. The chain couples TRBV12-3 or TRBV12-4 to TRBJ1-6; no clear D gene. CDR3 length equals 12 residues. The V gene lost 5 bases and the J gene lost 5 bases, with 4 bases spanning the gap.

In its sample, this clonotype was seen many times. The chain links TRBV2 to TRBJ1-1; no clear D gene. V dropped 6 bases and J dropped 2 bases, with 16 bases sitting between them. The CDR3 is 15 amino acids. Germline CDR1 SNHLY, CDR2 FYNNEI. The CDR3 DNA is TGTGCCAGCAGAGAAAGGGATATGTTCAACACTGAAGCTTTCTTT. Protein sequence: CASRERDMFNTEAFF.

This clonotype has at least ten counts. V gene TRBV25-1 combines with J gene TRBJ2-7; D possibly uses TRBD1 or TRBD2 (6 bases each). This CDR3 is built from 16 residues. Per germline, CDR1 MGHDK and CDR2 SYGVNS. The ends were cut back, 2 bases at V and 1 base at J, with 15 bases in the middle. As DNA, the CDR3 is TGTGCCAGCAGTGAAAGGTCTGGGGGGCCTTCCTACGAGCAGTACTTC. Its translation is CASSERSGGPSYEQYF.

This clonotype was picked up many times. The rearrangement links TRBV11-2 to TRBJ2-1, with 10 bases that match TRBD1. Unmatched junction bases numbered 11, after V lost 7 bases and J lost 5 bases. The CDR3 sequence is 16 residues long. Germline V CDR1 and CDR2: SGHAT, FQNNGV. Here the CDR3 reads CASTLLWTGGNNEQFF. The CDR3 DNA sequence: TGTGCCAGCACCTTGTTGTGGACAGGGGGTAACAATGAGCAGTTCTTC.

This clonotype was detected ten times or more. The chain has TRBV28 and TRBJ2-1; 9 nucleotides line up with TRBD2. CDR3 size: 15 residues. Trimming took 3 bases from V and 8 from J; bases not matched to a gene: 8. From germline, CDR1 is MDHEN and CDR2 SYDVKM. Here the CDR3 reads CASSFLAGAGDEQFF. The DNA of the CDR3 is TGTGCCAGCAGTTTTTTAGCGGGAGCGGGGGATGAGCAGTTCTTC.

The CDR3 DNA is TGCGCCAGCAGCCCAGGACCAACAGATACGCAGTATTTT. It is translated as CASSPGPTDTQYF. The rearrangement uses TRBV5-1 and TRBJ2-3; D unclear. The germline CDR1 and CDR2 sequences are SGHRS and YFSETQ. Trimming stripped 4 bases from V and 3 bases from J, with 9 bases between. CDR3 length: 13 residues.

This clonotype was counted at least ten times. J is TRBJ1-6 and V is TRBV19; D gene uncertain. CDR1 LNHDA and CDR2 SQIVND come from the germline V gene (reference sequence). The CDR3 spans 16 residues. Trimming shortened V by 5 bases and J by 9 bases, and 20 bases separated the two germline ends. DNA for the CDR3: TGTGCCAGTAGTGCAACTCTCCTGGCTAGCGGTTCACCCCTCCACTTT. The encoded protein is CASSATLLASGSPLHF.

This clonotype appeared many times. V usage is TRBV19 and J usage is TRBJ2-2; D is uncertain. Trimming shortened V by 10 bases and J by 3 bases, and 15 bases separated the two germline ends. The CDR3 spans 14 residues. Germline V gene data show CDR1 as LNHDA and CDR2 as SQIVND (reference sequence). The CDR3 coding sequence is TGTGCCACCAGGACGACTCGGGACACCGGGGAGCTGTTTTTT. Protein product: CATRTTRDTGELFF.

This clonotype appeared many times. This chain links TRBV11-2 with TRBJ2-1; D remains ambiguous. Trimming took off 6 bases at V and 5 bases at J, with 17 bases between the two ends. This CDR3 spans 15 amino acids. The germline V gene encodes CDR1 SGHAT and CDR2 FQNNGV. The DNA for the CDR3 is TGTGCCAGCAGTCCAAATTGGGATCGGGACAATGAGCAGTTCTTC. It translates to CASSPNWDRDNEQFF.

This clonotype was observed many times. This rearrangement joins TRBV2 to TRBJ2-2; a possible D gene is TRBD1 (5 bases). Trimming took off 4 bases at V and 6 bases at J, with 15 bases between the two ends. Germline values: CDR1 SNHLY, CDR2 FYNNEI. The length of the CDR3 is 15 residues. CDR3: CASSVSGKRSGELFF. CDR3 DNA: TGTGCCAGCAGTGTTTCAGGGAAGAGATCCGGGGAGCTGTTTTTT.

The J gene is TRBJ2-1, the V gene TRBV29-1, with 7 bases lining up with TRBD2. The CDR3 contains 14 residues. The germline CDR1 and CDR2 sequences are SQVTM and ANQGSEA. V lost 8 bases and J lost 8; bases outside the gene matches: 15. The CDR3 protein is CSPPLGGGPHEQFF. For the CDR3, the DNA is TGCAGCCCACCTCTCGGGGGAGGGCCTCATGAGCAGTTCTTC.

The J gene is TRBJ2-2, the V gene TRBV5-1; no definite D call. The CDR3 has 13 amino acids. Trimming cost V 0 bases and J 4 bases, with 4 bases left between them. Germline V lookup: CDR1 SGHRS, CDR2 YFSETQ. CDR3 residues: CASSLVPTGELFF. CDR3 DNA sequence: TGCGCCAGCAGCTTGGTCCCCACCGGGGAGCTGTTTTTT.

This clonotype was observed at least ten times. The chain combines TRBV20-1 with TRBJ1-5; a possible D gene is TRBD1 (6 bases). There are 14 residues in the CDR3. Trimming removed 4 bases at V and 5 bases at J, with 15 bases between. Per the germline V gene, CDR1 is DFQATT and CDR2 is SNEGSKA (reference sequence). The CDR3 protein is CSAKRQDKYQPQHF. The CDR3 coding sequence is TGCAGTGCTAAAAGACAGGATAAATATCAGCCCCAGCATTTT.

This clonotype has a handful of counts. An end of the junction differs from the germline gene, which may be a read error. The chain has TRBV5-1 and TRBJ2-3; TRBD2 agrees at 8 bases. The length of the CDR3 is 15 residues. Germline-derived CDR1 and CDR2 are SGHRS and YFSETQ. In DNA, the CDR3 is TGCGCCAGCAGCTTGGATGGGACTAGAGCAGATATGCAGTATTTT. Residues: CASSLDGTRADMQYF.

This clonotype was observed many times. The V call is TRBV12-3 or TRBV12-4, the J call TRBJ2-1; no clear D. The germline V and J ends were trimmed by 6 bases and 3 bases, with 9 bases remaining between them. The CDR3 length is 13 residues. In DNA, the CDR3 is TGTGCCAGCAGCTCCACTGGCTACAATGAGCAGTTCTTC. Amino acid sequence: CASSSTGYNEQFF.

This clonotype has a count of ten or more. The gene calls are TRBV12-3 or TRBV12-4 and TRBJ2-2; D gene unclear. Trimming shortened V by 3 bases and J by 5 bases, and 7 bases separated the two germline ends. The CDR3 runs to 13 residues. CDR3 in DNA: TGTGCCAGCAGTTTTGGAAGTACCGGGGAGCTGTTTTTT. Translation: CASSFGSTGELFF.